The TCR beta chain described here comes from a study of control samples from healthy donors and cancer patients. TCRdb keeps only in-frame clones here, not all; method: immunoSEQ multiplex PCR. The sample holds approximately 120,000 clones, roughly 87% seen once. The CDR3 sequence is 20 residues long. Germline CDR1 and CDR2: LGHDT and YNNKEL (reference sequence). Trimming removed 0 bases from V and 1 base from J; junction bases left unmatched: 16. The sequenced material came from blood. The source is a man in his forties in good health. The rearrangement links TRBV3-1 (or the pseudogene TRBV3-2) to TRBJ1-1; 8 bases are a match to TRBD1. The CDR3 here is CASSQDRPPQGEEKNTEAFF. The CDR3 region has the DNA TGTGCCAGCAGCCAAGATAGGCCACCACAGGGGGAGGAAAAGAACACTGAAGCTTTCTTT.